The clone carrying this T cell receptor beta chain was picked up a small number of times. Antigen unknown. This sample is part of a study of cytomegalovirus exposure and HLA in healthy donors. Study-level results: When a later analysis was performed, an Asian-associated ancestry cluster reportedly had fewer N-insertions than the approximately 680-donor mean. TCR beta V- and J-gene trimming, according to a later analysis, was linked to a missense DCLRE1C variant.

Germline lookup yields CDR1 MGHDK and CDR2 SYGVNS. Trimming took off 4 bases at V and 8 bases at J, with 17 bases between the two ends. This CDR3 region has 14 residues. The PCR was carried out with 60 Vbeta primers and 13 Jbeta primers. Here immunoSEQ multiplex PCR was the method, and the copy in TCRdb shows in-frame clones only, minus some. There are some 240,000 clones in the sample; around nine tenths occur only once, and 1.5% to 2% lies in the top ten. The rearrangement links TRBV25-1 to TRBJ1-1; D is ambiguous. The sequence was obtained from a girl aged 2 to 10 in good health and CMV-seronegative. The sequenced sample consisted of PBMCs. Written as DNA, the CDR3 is TGTGCCAGCAGTGTATTGAGCCCTTCGTCAGAAGCTTTCTTT. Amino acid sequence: CASSVLSPSSEAFF.